This T cell receptor beta chain was identified during a study of cytomegalovirus exposure and HLA in healthy donors. PCR employed 60 Vbeta and 13 Jbeta primers. Some clones are missing from TCRdb's copy, which holds only in-frame ones; the method was immunoSEQ multiplex PCR. The data show 150,000 to 200,000 clones, with approximately 78% seen just once and approximately 8% held by the top ten. The germline V gene encodes CDR1 MDHEN and CDR2 SYDVKM. The CDR3 has 15 residues. Trimming took off 3 bases at V and 5 bases at J, with 16 bases between the two ends. The sequenced sample was PBMCs. This TCR derives from a male donor in good health and CMV-seropositive. The chain combines TRBV28 with TRBJ1-1; D is ambiguous. CDR3 sequence reads: CASSLPGVGWTEAFF. The CDR3, as DNA: TGTGCCAGCAGTTTGCCGGGAGTAGGTTGGACTGAAGCTTTCTTT.